What follows are 14 T cell receptor beta chains derived from one specimen sequenced in a study of shared clonotypes between healthy human individuals. Generated by immunoSEQ multiplex PCR, the TCRdb table keeps only in-frame clones and is missing some. The sample includes 97,000 or so clones, over 40% of them seen just once. Sequenced input: PBMCs. The receptors were gathered from a middle-aged woman in good health. Some clones in this sample may be carry-over from other donors' samples.

This clone showed up many times. This rearrangement joins TRBV15 to TRBJ1-4, with a weak D call TRBD1 (6 bases). This CDR3 contains 12 residues. In germline, CDR1 is LNHNV, CDR2 YYDKDF (reference sequence). With 8 bases removed from V and 5 bases from J, the gap between germline ends came to 9 bases. CDR3 loop: CATGGRNEKLFF. CDR3 DNA: TGTGCCACCGGGGGGCGAAATGAAAAACTGTTTTTT.

This clone occurred a few times. The chain combines TRBV7-3 with TRBJ1-1; maybe TRBD1 (5 bases). Trimming stripped 3 bases from V and 4 bases from J, with 15 bases between. The CDR3 contains 15 residues. CDR1 SGHTA and CDR2 FQGTGA come from the germline V gene. DNA for the CDR3: TGTGCCAGCAGCTTGGGGACCACGCGGATCACTGAAGCTTTCTTT. Translating gives CASSLGTTRITEAFF.

The chain carries TRBV6-6 and TRBJ2-7; perhaps TRBD2 as D (5 bases). The CDR3 runs to 13 residues. With 5 bases removed from V and 0 bases from J, the gap between germline ends came to 8 bases. Germline-derived CDR1 and CDR2 are MNHNY and SVGAGI (reference sequence). DNA of the CDR3: TGTGCCAGCAGTGACTACAGCTCCTACGAGCAGTACTTC. Translation gives CASSDYSSYEQYF.

The V gene is TRBV6-6, the J gene TRBJ2-7; 9 nucleotides line up with TRBD2. CDR3 size: 14 residues. Per the germline V gene, CDR1 is MNHNY and CDR2 is SVGAGI (reference sequence). V was clipped by 5 bases and J by 2 bases; unmatched bases: 4. The CDR3 bases are TGTGCCAGCAGTCAGACTAGCGGACCCTACGAGCAGTACTTC. It translates to CASSQTSGPYEQYF.

The chain carries TRBV28 and TRBJ2-5, with 12 bases that match TRBD1. From germline, CDR1 is MDHEN and CDR2 SYDVKM. The CDR3 runs to 14 residues. Trimming removed 5 bases from V and 4 bases from J; junction bases left unmatched: 2. The CDR3 is CASSGTGGVETQYF. CDR3 sequence (DNA): TGTGCCAGCAGTGGGACAGGGGGCGTAGAGACCCAGTACTTC.

A remark on this clone: This could be a read error, since a much larger clone is one nucleotide away. The chain has TRBV5-4 and TRBJ2-5; D is possibly TRBD2 (6 bases). Germline values: CDR1 SGHNT, CDR2 YYREEE (reference sequence). The CDR3 runs 13 residues. V lost 2 bases and J lost 3, with 8 bases in between. This CDR3 is CASSFGGEETQYF. CDR3 bases: TGTGCCAGCAGCTTTGGAGGGGAAGAGACCCAGTACTTC.

The V and J genes are TRBV6-4 and TRBJ2-1, with 7 bases aligning to TRBD1. V was clipped by 4 bases and J by 8 bases; unmatched bases: 5. Per germline, CDR1 MRHNA and CDR2 SNTAGT. This CDR3 has 13 residues. CDR3 DNA: TGTGCCAGCAGTGGGGACAGCAAGGATGAGCAGTTCTTC. This encodes CASSGDSKDEQFF.

This clone was recorded at least ten times. This CDR3 is CASSQDRRNYGYTF. CDR3 in DNA: TGCGCCAGCAGCCAAGACCGGAGAAACTATGGCTACACCTTC. V is TRBV4-3 and J is TRBJ1-2, with D uncertain. The length of the CDR3 is 14 residues. Between the trimmed V and J ends, which lost 0 bases and 2 bases, there was a span of 7 bases. Germline V CDR1 and CDR2: LGHNA, YSLEER.

The CDR3 nucleotides read TGTGCCAGCAGCCAAGATCTTGTATCGGACAAACTGTTTTTT. It encodes CASSQDLVSDKLFF. V gene TRBV4-2 combines with J gene TRBJ1-4; no reliable D call. The CDR3 length is 14 residues. Germline assignment: CDR1 LGHNA and CDR2 YNFKEQ. V was shortened by 0 bases and J by 11 bases, with 13 bases between the two germline ends.

On this clone itself: A far larger clone is one nucleotide away, so this likely arose from a read error. The V and J genes are TRBV29-1 and TRBJ1-2, with D perhaps matching TRBD1 (5 bases). The CDR3 spans 11 residues. CDR1 is SQVTM, CDR2 ANQGSEA, per germline. The CDR3 loop is CSVERGEGYAF. The CDR3, as DNA: TGCAGCGTTGAAAGAGGGGAGGGCTACGCCTTC.

The chain couples TRBV28 to TRBJ2-5, with TRBD1 as a possible D gene (9 bases). The DNA end lines up better with TRBJ2-7; the J call may be wrong. Germline V CDR1 and CDR2: MDHEN, SYDVKM. CDR3 length: 13 amino acids. CDR3 residues: CASRGGQGGEQYF. In DNA form, the CDR3 reads TGTGCCAGTCGGGGGGGACAGGGAGGCGAGCAGTACTTC.

This clone was recorded only once. The gene calls are TRBV4-1 and TRBJ2-3; 8 nucleotides align to TRBD2. V was clipped by 4 bases and J by 0 bases; unmatched bases: 3. Per germline, CDR1 MGHRA and CDR2 YSYEKL. CDR3 length: 15 residues. The CDR3 region has the DNA TGCGCCAGCAGCCGCCCTAGCGGGAGCACAGATACGCAGTATTTT. Amino acids: CASSRPSGSTDTQYF.

The V call is TRBV7-9, the J call TRBJ2-7; D possibly uses TRBD1 or TRBD2 (6 bases each). V lost 5 bases and J lost 6, with 17 bases in between. Germline loops: CDR1 SEHNR, CDR2 FQNEAQ (reference sequence). CDR3 length equals 14 residues. The CDR3 sequence is CASSARRGQGEQYF. The CDR3, as DNA: TGTGCCAGCAGCGCCCGCCGGGGGCAGGGCGAGCAGTACTTC.

The table lists this clone with a count of one. A read error may explain this, as a much larger clone is one base away. The V call is TRBV29-1, the J call TRBJ1-1, with D perhaps TRBD1 (5 bases). Germline CDR1 is SQVTM and CDR2 is ANQGSEA. CDR3 length: 13 amino acids. The CDR3 sequence: CSVEKGQNTEVFF. For the CDR3, the DNA is TGCAGCGTTGAAAAGGGGCAGAACACTGAAGTTTTCTTT.